Listed here are 30 T cell receptor beta chains from one sample, sequenced in a study of CD8+CD57+ T cells in acquired aplastic anemia. Patients included in sequencing had previously demonstrated CD8+CD57+ cell expansion by flow cytometry. CDR3 and TCR beta VDJ profiling relied on a genomic DNA template. TCRdb recomputed calls from the reads with MiXCR, one row per CDR3 protein. The table has over 150,000 distinct CDR3 sequences, approximately 52% seen once. Sequenced sample: sorted CD4+, CD8+, or CD8+CD57+ T cells (not recorded which) from PBMCs. These receptors originate from a human donor with aplastic anemia.

The rearrangement links TRBV6-1 to TRBJ2-7; TRBD1 matches 7 bases. V gave up 10 bases and J gave up 2 bases; unmatched junction bases: 11. This CDR3 is built from 14 residues. Germline lookup yields CDR1 MNHNS and CDR2 SASEGT. CDR3 region: CATRTGQWAYEQYF. As DNA, the CDR3 is TGTGCCACCCGGACAGGCCAGTGGGCCTACGAGCAGTACTTC.

There are a few counts of this clonotype. Just one base apart from a much larger clone, this may be a read error. The chain employs TRBV7-3 and TRBJ2-5; D may correspond to TRBD1 or TRBD2 (5 bases each). Looked up from germline, CDR1 is SGHTA and CDR2 is FQGTGA. The CDR3 extends over 13 amino acids. The CDR3 protein is CASSLGVQEAQYF. Here the CDR3 DNA reads TGTGCCAGCAGCTTGGGGGTCCAAGAGGCCCAGTACTTC. The whole variable domain, remainder taken from reference TRBV7-3 and TRBJ2-5, is GAGVSQTPSNKVTEKGKYVELRCDPISGHTALYWYRQSLGQGPEFLIYFQGTGAADDSGLPNDRFFAVRPEGSVSTLKIQRTERGDSAVYLCASSLGVQEAQYFGPGTRLLVL.

This clonotype was seen at least ten times. J is TRBJ2-2 and V is TRBV5-1, with D perhaps TRBD2 (6 bases). Trimming removed 3 bases from V and 0 bases from J, with 9 bases in between. Germline V lookup: CDR1 SGHRS, CDR2 YFSETQ. CDR3 length equals 15 residues. CDR3 amino acids: CASSSAGANTGELFF. CDR3 DNA: TGCGCCAGCAGCTCAGCGGGTGCGAACACCGGGGAGCTGTTTTTT.

This clonotype was picked up a small number of times. This chain connects TRBV7-2 to TRBJ2-7; TRBD1 matches 7 bases. With 4 bases clipped from V and 5 bases from J, the junction kept 8 bases outside the gene matches. Germline CDR1 reads SGHTA; CDR2 reads FQGNSA. This CDR3 has 14 amino acids. CDR3 nucleotides: TGTGCCAGCAGCTCCTACAGGGGAGTAAACGAGCAGTACTTC. Its translation: CASSSYRGVNEQYF.

In this sample, this clonotype turned up a few times. The V gene is TRBV2, the J gene TRBJ2-7, with 7 bases identical to TRBD2. This CDR3 spans 10 amino acids. The V gene end was trimmed by 8 bases and the J gene end by 5 bases; junction bases not matched to a gene: 0. Germline assignment: CDR1 SNHLY and CDR2 FYNNEI. CDR3 sequence reads: CASAGDEQYF. The CDR3 coding sequence is TGTGCCAGCGCGGGGGACGAGCAGTACTTC.

The chain is built from TRBV10-3 and TRBJ1-1, with D hard to call. The CDR3 sequence is 15 residues long. Per the germline V gene, CDR1 is ENHRY and CDR2 is SYGVKD. Trimming took 3 bases from V and 2 from J, leaving 13 bases between them. Here the CDR3 DNA reads TGTGCCATCAGTGATCCAGCCTCCCGTAACACTGAAGCTTTCTTT. Protein sequence: CAISDPASRNTEAFF.

This clonotype showed up many times. This chain uses TRBV6-5 with TRBJ2-7, with 8 bases matching TRBD2. Trimming took 4 bases from V and 6 from J; bases not matched to a gene: 2. The CDR3 contains 12 residues. Germline V gene lookup returns CDR1 MNHEY and CDR2 SVGAGI. The CDR3 nucleotides are TGTGCCAGCAGTTCCCTAGCGGGCGAGCAGTACTTC. This sequence encodes CASSSLAGEQYF.

This chain connects TRBV29-1 to TRBJ2-1; the D call may be TRBD1 or TRBD2 (5 bases each). Trimming took off 0 bases at V and 0 bases at J, with 12 bases between the two ends. The CDR3 runs to 16 residues. Germline values: CDR1 SQVTM, CDR2 ANQGSEA. The CDR3 bases are TGCAGCGTTGAAGATCCGAGGGGCAGCTCCTACAATGAGCAGTTCTTC. It encodes CSVEDPRGSSYNEQFF.

This clonotype appeared many times. This chain links TRBV7-9 with TRBJ1-6, with 11 bases that match TRBD1. Per germline, CDR1 SEHNR and CDR2 FQNEAQ (reference sequence). Trimming at V came to 5 bases and at J to 6 bases, leaving 6 bases not matched to a gene. The CDR3 runs to 16 residues. In DNA, the CDR3 is TGTGCCAGCAGCCCGGGGACAGGGGGGATTAATTCACCCCTCCACTTT. As protein: CASSPGTGGINSPLHF.

This clonotype is a singleton in its sample. Just one base apart from a much larger clone, this may be a read error. This rearrangement joins TRBV28 to TRBJ2-5, with 7 bases lining up with TRBD1. Germline CDR1 and CDR2: MDHEN and SYDVKM. The CDR3 contains 14 residues. CDR3 bases: TGTGCCAGCAGTAGGGTACAGGGGCAGGAGACCCGGTACTTC. Its protein product is CASSRVQGQETRYF.

This clonotype occurred many times. This chain links TRBV6-5 with TRBJ1-1, with D tentatively TRBD1 (5 bases). The ends were cut back, 0 bases at V and 1 base at J, with 6 bases in the middle. Germline V CDR1 and CDR2: MNHEY, SVGAGI. The CDR3 has 14 amino acids. The CDR3 DNA reads TGTGCCAGCAGTTACTCAGACAGGAACACTGAAGCTTTCTTT. The encoded protein is CASSYSDRNTEAFF.

This clonotype was seen at least ten times. The chain has TRBV6-5 and TRBJ2-7; the D is unclear. The V gene lost 2 bases and the J gene lost 3 bases, with 8 bases spanning the gap. Germline V lookup: CDR1 MNHEY, CDR2 SVGAGI. The CDR3 has 13 residues. The CDR3 DNA reads as TGTGCCAGCAGTTACGGGCGTGGCTACGAGCAGTACTTC. Translation gives CASSYGRGYEQYF.

This clonotype was found a few times. The genes are TRBV29-1 and TRBJ2-7, with 7 bases lining up with TRBD2. CDR1 and CDR2 (germline): SQVTM, ANQGSEA. The J segment lost 2 bases and the V segment lost 7 bases, leaving 11 bases of the junction unmatched. The CDR3 contains 14 residues. The CDR3: CSGAGGEGTYEQYF. CDR3 DNA: TGCAGCGGCGCCGGAGGGGAGGGTACCTACGAGCAGTACTTC.

The genes are TRBV11-1 and TRBJ2-3; D gene ambiguous. V lost 6 bases and J 0 bases, leaving 13 bases between the germline ends. The CDR3 has 15 residues. Germline V gene sequence: CDR1 SGHAT, CDR2 FQDESV (reference sequence). The CDR3 reads CASSPGGSSTDTQYF. In DNA, the CDR3 is TGTGCCAGCAGTCCCGGTGGAAGCAGCACAGATACGCAGTATTTT.

The chain couples TRBV7-8 to TRBJ2-5; D might be TRBD1 (5 bases). This CDR3 spans 15 amino acids. CDR1 is SGHVS, CDR2 FQNEAQ, per germline. V lost 1 base and J 1 base, leaving 10 bases between the germline ends. The CDR3 spells CASSLGAGIQETQYF. CDR3 coding DNA: TGTGCCAGCAGCTTAGGGGCAGGGATCCAAGAGACCCAGTACTTC.

This clonotype was detected once. The chain carries TRBV20-1 and TRBJ1-3; D call uncertain. Looked up from germline, CDR1 is DFQATT and CDR2 is SNEGSKA (reference sequence). The CDR3 consists of 14 residues. The V end lost 0 bases, the J end lost 3 bases, and 9 bases lay between the germline ends. CDR3 sequence: CSARDIVYGNTIYF. CDR3 coding DNA: TGCAGTGCTAGAGATATAGTGTATGGAAACACCATATATTTT.

The rearrangement links TRBV24-1 to TRBJ1-4; D is undetermined. This CDR3 has 14 residues. Germline assignment: CDR1 KGHDR and CDR2 SFDVKD. Trimming took 3 bases from V and 10 from J, leaving 14 bases between them. The CDR3 spells CATSDPRFTGKLFF. In DNA form, the CDR3 reads TGTGCCACCAGTGATCCCCGGTTCACGGGAAAACTGTTTTTT.

The gene calls are TRBV9 and TRBJ2-7, with 8 bases fitting TRBD1. V shed 4 bases, J shed 0 bases, and the junction held 6 bases outside the gene matches. The V gene's germline CDR1 is SGDLS and CDR2 YYNGEE. CDR3 size: 15 residues. The CDR3 DNA sequence: TGTGCCAGCAGCTCCCAGACAGGGGACTCCTACGAGCAGTACTTC. Amino acids: CASSSQTGDSYEQYF. The full variable domain, in which reference TRBV9 and TRBJ2-7 provide the parts outside the CDR3, is DSGVTQTPKHLITATGQRVTLRCSPRSGDLSVYWYQQSLDQGLQFLIQYYNGEERAKGNILERFSAQQFPDLHSELNLSSLELGDSALYFCASSSQTGDSYEQYFGPGTRLTVT.

The chain employs TRBV2 and TRBJ1-4; D is perhaps TRBD1 (5 bases). The V end was cut by 5 bases, the J end by 7 bases, with 14 bases between. CDR3 length equals 14 residues. Germline lookup yields CDR1 SNHLY and CDR2 FYNNEI. The chain's CDR3 is CASSPIAGGEKLFF. DNA for the CDR3: TGTGCCAGCAGTCCCATTGCGGGGGGTGAAAAACTGTTTTTT. The variable domain in full, with the rest retrieved from reference TRBV2 and TRBJ1-4, is EPEVTQTPSHQVTQMGQEVILRCVPISNHLYFYWYRQILGQKVEFLVSFYNNEISEKSEIFDDQFSVERPDGSNFTLKIRSTKLEDSAMYFCASSPIAGGEKLFFGSGTQLSVL.

This clonotype was counted many times. The CDR3 DNA reads as TGTGCCAGTAGGGCCTCAAATGGCTACGAGCAGTACTTC. This codes for CASRASNGYEQYF. V usage is TRBV19 and J usage is TRBJ2-7; unclear D gene. The V and J ends lost 6 bases and 3 bases respectively, with 12 bases between them. The CDR3 has 13 amino acids. Germline CDR1 and CDR2: LNHDA and SQIVND (reference sequence).

This clonotype came up many times. V is TRBV2 and J is TRBJ2-7, with TRBD1 matching over 11 bases. CDR3 size: 17 residues. J was trimmed by 7 bases and V by 1 base; bases with no gene match: 12. The germline CDR1 and CDR2 sequences are SNHLY and FYNNEI. The DNA of the CDR3 is TGTGCCAGCAGTGAAGTGGTTGAGTGGACAGGGGGCTGGGAGCAGTACTTC. Translation: CASSEVVEWTGGWEQYF.

The V gene is TRBV14, the J gene TRBJ2-1, with D hard to call. Germline V gene lookup returns CDR1 SGHDN and CDR2 FVKESK. This CDR3 has 10 residues. Trimming left V 6 bases short and J 9 bases short, with 6 bases between. CDR3 residues: CASSGVEQFF. The CDR3 DNA reads TGTGCCAGCAGTGGGGTTGAGCAGTTCTTC.

The chain links TRBV19 to TRBJ2-5; D is possibly TRBD2 (5 bases). CDR1 and CDR2 from the germline V gene are LNHDA and SQIVND (reference sequence). V was shortened by 1 base and J by 3 bases, with 9 bases between the two germline ends. This CDR3 is 14 amino acids long. The CDR3 region is CASSIGTGKETQYF. The CDR3 bases are TGTGCCAGTAGTATAGGGACCGGGAAAGAGACCCAGTACTTC.

The rearrangement links TRBV29-1 to TRBJ2-3; perhaps D is TRBD1 or TRBD2 (5 bases each). The CDR3 loop spans 12 amino acids. Between the trimmed V and J ends, which lost 3 bases and 4 bases, there was a span of 8 bases. Looked up from germline, CDR1 is SQVTM and CDR2 is ANQGSEA. The CDR3 region is CSVDRDADTQYF. CDR3 nucleotides: TGCAGCGTTGACAGGGACGCAGATACGCAGTATTTT.

This clonotype was counted a few times. The CDR3 nucleotides read TGTGCCAGTAGTATTTTGTCTAGCGGGGACCCGGAGGCCAAAAACATTCAGTACTTC. This translates into CASSILSSGDPEAKNIQYF. The gene calls are TRBV19 and TRBJ2-4, with TRBD2 matching 9 bases. The CDR3 consists of 19 residues. Trimming took 3 bases from V and 1 from J; bases not matched to a gene: 13. Germline V gene lookup returns CDR1 LNHDA and CDR2 SQIVND (reference sequence).

CDR3 DNA: TGTGCCAGCAGTGAAGATGGGAGGAGGGGCGAGCAGTACTTC. Translating it yields CASSEDGRRGEQYF. V gene TRBV2 combines with J gene TRBJ2-7; perhaps TRBD2 as D (6 bases). Germline CDR1 and CDR2: SNHLY and FYNNEI. The CDR3 runs 14 residues. Trimming stripped 1 base from V and 6 bases from J, with 13 bases between.

This clonotype has ten or more counts. This sequence joins TRBV6-5 and TRBJ2-5; perhaps TRBD2 as D (6 bases). Trimming shortened V by 8 bases and J by 5 bases, and 15 bases separated the two germline ends. Germline V gene data show CDR1 as MNHEY and CDR2 as SVGAGI. The CDR3 contains 13 residues. The CDR3 DNA reads as TGTGCCAGCGGTCCCAGGGAGGAGGAGACCCAGTACTTC. This translates into CASGPREEETQYF.

The rearrangement links TRBV20-1 to TRBJ2-1, with a weak D call TRBD2 (6 bases). Germline V gives CDR1 DFQATT, CDR2 SNEGSKA (reference sequence). Between the trimmed V and J ends, which lost 1 base and 3 bases, there was a span of 19 bases. The CDR3 runs 17 residues. This CDR3 reads CSARGPLGSGYYNEQFF. CDR3 nucleotides: TGCAGTGCTAGAGGTCCTCTGGGTAGCGGCTACTACAATGAGCAGTTCTTC.

In regard to this clonotype: Since a much larger clone is just one base distant, this may be a read error. The chain uses TRBV11-2 and TRBJ2-7; possibly TRBD1 or TRBD2 for D (7 bases each). The CDR3 extends over 16 amino acids. Germline V gene data show CDR1 as SGHAT and CDR2 as FQNNGV. CDR3: CASSQGGYGATYELYF. The CDR3 nucleotides read TGTGCCAGCAGCCAGGGGGGGTACGGGGCCACCTACGAGCTGTACTTC. Full variable domain (rest looked up from reference TRBV11-2 and TRBJ2-7): EAGVAQSPRYKIIEKRQSVAFWCNPISGHATLYWYQQILGQGPKLLIQFQNNGVVDDSQLPKDRFSAERLKGVDSTLKIQPAKLEDSAVYLCASSQGGYGATYELYFGPGTRLTVT.

This chain connects TRBV7-9 to TRBJ2-7; 8 bases match TRBD2. J gave up 5 bases and V 6 bases, and 6 bases lay outside the gene matches. This CDR3 is built from 13 residues. CDR1 SEHNR and CDR2 FQNEAQ come from the germline V gene (reference sequence). CDR3 in amino acids: CASSHSGANEQYF. In DNA, the CDR3 is TGTGCCAGCAGTCATAGCGGGGCCAACGAGCAGTACTTC. The full variable domain, completed using reference TRBV7-9 and TRBJ2-7, is DTGVSQNPRHKITKRGQNVTFRCDPISEHNRLYWYRQTLGQGPEFLTYFQNEAQLEKSRLLSDRFSAERPKGSFSTLEIQRTEQGDSAMYLCASSHSGANEQYFGPGTRLTVT.